Shown below are 31 T cell receptor beta chains from a single sample sequenced in a study of blood T cell repertoires in COVID-19. The protocol was immunoSEQ multiplex PCR, while the TCRdb copy is restricted to in-frame clones and leaves out a portion. The repertoire holds more than 100,000 clones, with roughly 84% as singletons. Sequenced: peripheral blood. The receptors were sampled from a man between 60 and 70 years old with acute or convalescent COVID-19.

Only one count was recorded for this clone. This chain links TRBV5-6 with TRBJ1-6; D not resolved. Germline V gives CDR1 SGHDT, CDR2 YYEEEE. The CDR3 runs to 14 residues. V gave up 4 bases and J gave up 4 bases, with 9 bases separating them. The CDR3 spells CASSPGIYNSPLHF. CDR3 bases: TGTGCCAGCAGCCCGGGGATATATAATTCACCCCTCCACTTT.

The chain recombines TRBV3-1 (or the pseudogene TRBV3-2) with TRBJ2-2, with D uncertain. The V gene lost 1 base and the J gene lost 1 base, with 10 bases spanning the gap. The CDR3 is made up of 16 amino acids. Per germline, CDR1 LGHDT and CDR2 YNNKEL (reference sequence). CDR3 DNA: TGTGCCAGCAGCCAAGTTCGCCAGATGAACACCGGGGAGCTGTTTTTT. This encodes CASSQVRQMNTGELFF.

This sequence joins TRBV28 and TRBJ2-7; TRBD1 agrees at 9 bases. Germline trimming cut 5 bases from V and 1 base from J; bases unmatched to any gene: 3. The length of the CDR3 is 14 residues. In germline, CDR1 is MDHEN, CDR2 SYDVKM. The CDR3: CASSPTGGSYEQYF. The DNA for the CDR3 is TGTGCCAGCAGTCCGACAGGGGGTTCCTACGAGCAGTACTTC.

The genes are TRBV27 and TRBJ2-7; 7 bases agree with TRBD1. Per the germline V gene, CDR1 is MNHEY and CDR2 is SMNVEV (reference sequence). Trimming removed 8 bases from V and 3 bases from J; junction bases left unmatched: 7. This CDR3 comprises 13 residues. Written as DNA, the CDR3 is TGTGCCAGCCGGGACAGCGCCAACTACGAGCAGTACTTC. The encoded protein is CASRDSANYEQYF.

The gene calls are TRBV5-1 and TRBJ1-1; 9 bases map to TRBD1. V gave up 7 bases and J gave up 0 bases; unmatched junction bases: 7. This CDR3 is 15 amino acids long. The V gene's germline CDR1 is SGHRS and CDR2 YFSETQ. The CDR3 DNA sequence: TGCGCCAGCTCCCGGACAGGGGTTTTGAACACTGAAGCTTTCTTT. Its translation: CASSRTGVLNTEAFF. Full variable domain (remainder filled in from reference TRBV5-1 and TRBJ1-1): KAGVTQTPRYLIKTRGQQVTLSCSPISGHRSVSWYQQTPGQGLQFLFEYFSETQRNKGNFPGRFSGRQFSNSRSEMNVSTLELGDSALYLCASSRTGVLNTEAFFGQGTRLTVV.

The chain is built from TRBV7-2 and TRBJ1-6; no firm D call. Germline assignment: CDR1 SGHTA and CDR2 FQGNSA. Between the trimmed V and J ends, which lost 2 bases and 6 bases, there was a span of 14 bases. This CDR3 region has 16 residues. The CDR3 DNA follows: TGTGCCAGCAGCTTAAACCCGGGGATCCGTAATTCACCCCTCCACTTT. Encoded protein: CASSLNPGIRNSPLHF. The entire variable domain, with the rest obtained from reference TRBV7-2 and TRBJ1-6, is as follows: GAGVSQSPSNKVTEKGKDVELRCDPISGHTALYWYRQSLGQGLEFLIYFQGNSAPDKSGLPSDRFSAERTGGSVSTLTIQRTQQEDSAVYLCASSLNPGIRNSPLHFGNGTRLTVT.

CDR3 DNA: TGCGCCAGCAGCGAAACAGGAGGGTGGGGTGAAAAACTGTTTTTT. It translates to CASSETGGWGEKLFF. This chain links TRBV5-1 with TRBJ1-4; a weak D match, TRBD1 (5 bases). The CDR3 sequence is 15 residues long. Germline V gene lookup returns CDR1 SGHRS and CDR2 YFSETQ. V was cut by 4 bases and J by 7 bases, with 17 bases left in between.

The rearrangement links TRBV30 to TRBJ1-5; the match to TRBD1 covers 8 bases. The V and J ends lost 3 bases and 1 base, in that order; junction bases with no gene match: 8. The length of the CDR3 is 16 residues. Germline V gene lookup returns CDR1 GTSNPN and CDR2 SVGIG (reference sequence). The CDR3 coding sequence is TGTGCCTGGAGCGACGACAGGGGTCGAAGCAATCAGCCCCAGCATTTT. Protein: CAWSDDRGRSNQPQHF.

J is TRBJ2-2 and V is TRBV10-3; D is uncertain. The CDR3 is made up of 12 amino acids. Trimming pared 4 bases from V and 4 bases from J, leaving 4 bases between. From germline, CDR1 is ENHRY and CDR2 SYGVKD. Written as DNA, the CDR3 is TGTGCCATCAGTGTGAGCACCGGGGAGCTGTTTTTT. Residues: CAISVSTGELFF.

The rearrangement joins TRBV12-3 or TRBV12-4 to TRBJ1-5, with D tentatively TRBD1 (5 bases). V lost 6 bases, J lost 5 bases, and 8 bases lay in between. The CDR3 totals 12 residues. The CDR3, as DNA: TGTGCCAGCAGGAGCAGGGATCAGCCCCAGCATTTT. This encodes CASRSRDQPQHF.

The chain uses TRBV14 and TRBJ2-1; TRBD2 matches 13 bases. Losses at the gene ends were 5 bases for V and 7 bases for J; bases not matched to a gene: 5. The CDR3 sequence is 15 residues long. Germline CDR1 reads SGHDN; CDR2 reads FVKESK. In nucleotides, the CDR3 is TGTGCCAGCAGCGCCTTACTAGCGGGAGGGAATGAGCAGTTCTTC. Residues: CASSALLAGGNEQFF.

The genes are TRBV15 and TRBJ1-3; maybe TRBD1 (5 bases). Trimming cost V 2 bases and J 4 bases, with 12 bases left between them. The CDR3 has 15 amino acids. In germline, CDR1 is LNHNV, CDR2 YYDKDF (reference sequence). CDR3 nucleotide sequence: TGTGCCACCAGCAGAAATGCGGGGGGGGGAAACACCATATATTTT. Protein product: CATSRNAGGGNTIYF.

The rearrangement links TRBV5-1 to TRBJ2-3; 8 bases are shared with TRBD1. Germline V gene lookup returns CDR1 SGHRS and CDR2 YFSETQ. The CDR3 totals 17 residues. Trimming took 7 bases from V and 2 from J; bases not matched to a gene: 15. The CDR3 loop reads CASAISPGQGNTDTQYF. CDR3 DNA sequence: TGCGCCAGCGCGATTTCCCCTGGACAGGGCAACACAGATACGCAGTATTTT.

The chain has TRBV5-1 and TRBJ2-3; D may be TRBD2 (6 bases). The CDR3 sequence is 15 residues long. Germline lookup yields CDR1 SGHRS and CDR2 YFSETQ. The V gene lost 1 base and the J gene lost 3 bases, with 12 bases spanning the gap. The CDR3 loop reads CASSLPLGGTDTQYF. CDR3 nucleotides: TGCGCCAGCAGCTTGCCACTCGGAGGGACAGATACGCAGTATTTT.

The chain employs TRBV11-2 and TRBJ2-6; tentative D call: TRBD2 (5 bases). V was trimmed by 2 bases and J by 4 bases, leaving 12 bases between them. The CDR3 runs to 16 residues. Germline CDR1 reads SGHAT; CDR2 reads FQNNGV. CDR3: CASSLPAGDGANVLTF. The DNA for the CDR3 is TGTGCCAGCAGCTTACCGGCGGGCGACGGGGCCAACGTCCTGACTTTC.

This sequence joins TRBV5-1 and TRBJ1-1; D unclear. The CDR3 is made up of 17 amino acids. Trimming cost V 0 bases and J 0 bases, with 15 bases left between them. CDR1 and CDR2 from the germline V gene are SGHRS and YFSETQ. This CDR3 reads CASSLAFRGGVNTEAFF. CDR3 coding DNA: TGCGCCAGCAGCTTGGCCTTTCGGGGAGGAGTGAACACTGAAGCTTTCTTT.

The V call is TRBV6-5, the J call TRBJ2-2; 8 positions agree with TRBD2. The CDR3 has 13 amino acids. Germline-derived CDR1 and CDR2 are MNHEY and SVGAGI. With V trimmed by 6 bases and J by 7 bases, 4 bases remained unmatched. CDR3 bases: TGTGCCAGCAGGCCGGCGGGAGGCGGGGAGCTGTTTTTT. Its protein is CASRPAGGGELFF.

The chain has TRBV4-1 and TRBJ1-2; 7 bases align to TRBD1. Unmatched junction bases numbered 18, after V lost 3 bases and J lost 5 bases. The CDR3 contains 18 residues. Germline-derived CDR1 and CDR2 are MGHRA and YSYEKL. CDR3 protein: CASSQIQPLTGQGYGYTF. Here the CDR3 DNA reads TGCGCCAGCAGCCAGATCCAACCTCTGACAGGGCAAGGATATGGCTACACCTTC.

The chain recombines TRBV7-6 with TRBJ2-2; 10 positions agree with TRBD1. Trimming removed 5 bases from V and 7 bases from J; junction bases left unmatched: 7. This CDR3 is built from 15 residues. Per germline, CDR1 SGHVS and CDR2 FNYEAQ. In DNA form, the CDR3 reads TGTGCCAGCAGCCTACGGGGACAGGGGAGCGGGGAGCTGTTTTTT. Protein sequence: CASSLRGQGSGELFF. The complete variable domain, with remaining parts taken from reference TRBV7-6 and TRBJ2-2, reads GAGVSQSPRYKVTKRGQDVALRCDPISGHVSLYWYRQALGQGPEFLTYFNYEAQQDKSGLPNDRFSAERPEGSISTLTIQRTEQRDSAMYRCASSLRGQGSGELFFGEGSRLTVL.

V is TRBV15 and J is TRBJ2-1; TRBD1 aligns across 9 bases. This CDR3 comprises 16 residues. With 3 bases clipped from V and 5 bases from J, the junction kept 8 bases outside the gene matches. The germline gives CDR1 LNHNV, CDR2 YYDKDF (reference sequence). In DNA, the CDR3 is TGTGCCACCAGCAGGGACAGGGGAAGTAGAGACAATGAGCAGTTCTTC. Amino acids: CATSRDRGSRDNEQFF. The complete variable domain, with remaining parts taken from reference TRBV15 and TRBJ2-1, reads DAMVIQNPRYQVTQFGKPVTLSCSQTLNHNVMYWYQQKSSQAPKLLFHYYDKDFNNEADTPDNFQSRRPNTSFCFLDIRSPGLGDTAMYLCATSRDRGSRDNEQFFGPGTRLTVL.

V is TRBV7-9 and J is TRBJ1-1, with D uncertain. The length of the CDR3 is 12 residues. The germline gives CDR1 SEHNR, CDR2 FQNEAQ (reference sequence). The germline V and J ends were trimmed by 7 bases and 7 bases, with 13 bases remaining between them. CDR3 in amino acids: CASTRREDEAFF. For the CDR3, the DNA is TGTGCCAGCACCAGGCGGGAGGATGAAGCTTTCTTT.

This clone showed up just once. The CDR3 loop reads CASSLRQGGNQPQHF. CDR3 sequence (DNA): TGTGCCAGCAGCCTTCGACAGGGCGGCAATCAGCCCCAGCATTTT. The V and J genes are TRBV7-2 and TRBJ1-5; 7 positions match TRBD1. The CDR3 sequence is 15 residues long. Germline CDR1 and CDR2: SGHTA and FQGNSA. J was trimmed by 2 bases and V by 5 bases; bases with no gene match: 6. The full variable domain, rest sourced from reference TRBV7-2 and TRBJ1-5, is GAGVSQSPSNKVTEKGKDVELRCDPISGHTALYWYRQSLGQGLEFLIYFQGNSAPDKSGLPSDRFSAERTGGSVSTLTIQRTQQEDSAVYLCASSLRQGGNQPQHFGDGTRLSIL.

CDR3: CASSLAPGVRNEQYF. The DNA of the CDR3 is TGTGCCAGCAGCTTAGCCCCGGGGGTAAGGAACGAGCAGTACTTC. The chain joins TRBV7-2 to TRBJ2-7, with a possible D match to TRBD2 (6 bases). Deletions cut 0 bases from V and 5 bases from J, with 14 bases between. From germline, CDR1 is SGHTA and CDR2 FQGNSA. The CDR3 totals 15 residues.

This clone was seen once. V is TRBV6-1 and J is TRBJ1-3; TRBD1 aligns across 7 bases. Germline V lookup: CDR1 MNHNS, CDR2 SASEGT. Trimming took 1 base from V and 3 from J; bases not matched to a gene: 6. CDR3 size: 16 residues. This CDR3 is CASSEGPGGGGNTIYF. CDR3 nucleotide sequence: TGTGCCAGCAGTGAAGGTCCAGGGGGTGGTGGAAACACCATATATTTT.

The genes are TRBV24-1 and TRBJ2-5; D is undetermined. The CDR3 runs to 16 residues. Germline CDR1 and CDR2: KGHDR and SFDVKD. V gave up 2 bases and J gave up 5 bases, with 17 bases separating them. Here the CDR3 DNA reads TGTGCCACCAGTGATTCGAAGCCGGAGAGAGGTGAGACCCAGTACTTC. As protein: CATSDSKPERGETQYF.

The V and J genes are TRBV29-1 and TRBJ1-4; the D is unclear. There are 13 residues in the CDR3. Trimming cost V 4 bases and J 4 bases, with 10 bases left between them. The germline V gene has CDR1 SQVTM and CDR2 ANQGSEA. DNA of the CDR3: TGCAGCGTTGCGTTCGGGGATAATGAAAAACTGTTTTTT. Its translation: CSVAFGDNEKLFF.

The J gene is TRBJ2-2, the V gene TRBV7-9; D uncertain. The CDR3 is made up of 12 amino acids. V was trimmed by 3 bases and J by 6 bases, leaving 5 bases between them. Germline assignment: CDR1 SEHNR and CDR2 FQNEAQ (reference sequence). The CDR3 DNA follows: TGTGCCAGCAGCTTTTCGGCCGGGGAGCTGTTTTTT. Protein: CASSFSAGELFF.

The rearrangement links TRBV12-3 or TRBV12-4 to TRBJ1-1, with D hard to call. The CDR3 covers 13 residues. Trimming took 3 bases from V and 4 from J, leaving 9 bases between them. The CDR3 coding sequence is TGTGCCAGCAGTTTTCATGAGGGCACTGAAGCTTTCTTT. Amino acids: CASSFHEGTEAFF.

This clone occurred a few times. The same CDR3 arises from other DNA sequences in this sample as well. V and J are TRBV18 and TRBJ2-2, with 7 bases that match TRBD2. Germline CDR1 reads KGHSH; CDR2 reads LQKENI. The CDR3 sequence is 17 residues long. Trimming at V came to 1 base and at J to 1 base, leaving 6 bases not matched to a gene. CDR3 sequence reads: CASSPRPAGVNTGELFF. In nucleotides, the CDR3 is TGTGCCAGCTCACCACGGCCTGCGGGGGTGAACACCGGGGAGCTGTTTTTT.

This clone was found a few times. The chain carries TRBV21-1 and TRBJ1-2; TRBD1 is the table's D call and was not checked against the DNA. TRBV21-1 is an annotated pseudogene. The CDR3 contains 13 residues. CDR3: CASTPWTEYGYTF. The CDR3 DNA reads as TGTGCCAGCACGCCTTGGACAGAATATGGCTACACCTTC.

The chain links TRBV7-8 to TRBJ1-5; the D gene is possibly TRBD1 (6 bases). Between the trimmed V and J ends, which lost 1 base and 4 bases, there was a span of 14 bases. Per the germline V gene, CDR1 is SGHVS and CDR2 is FQNEAQ. The CDR3 is 16 residues long. The CDR3 DNA follows: TGTGCCAGCAGCTTAGGGGTCAGGGGCCCTAATCAGCCCCAGCATTTT. It yields the protein CASSLGVRGPNQPQHF.